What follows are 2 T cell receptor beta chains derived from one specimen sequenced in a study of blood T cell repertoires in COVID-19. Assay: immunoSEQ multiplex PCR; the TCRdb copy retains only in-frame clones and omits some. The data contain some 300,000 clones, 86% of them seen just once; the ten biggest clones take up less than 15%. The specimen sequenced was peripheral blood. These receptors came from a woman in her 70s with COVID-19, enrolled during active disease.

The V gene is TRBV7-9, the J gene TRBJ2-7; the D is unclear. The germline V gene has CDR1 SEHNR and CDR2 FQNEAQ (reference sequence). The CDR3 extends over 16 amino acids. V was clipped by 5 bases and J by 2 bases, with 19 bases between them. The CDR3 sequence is CASSPSRGTDTYEQYF. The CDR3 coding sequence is TGTGCCAGCAGCCCCTCGCGAGGAACGGATACCTACGAGCAGTACTTC.

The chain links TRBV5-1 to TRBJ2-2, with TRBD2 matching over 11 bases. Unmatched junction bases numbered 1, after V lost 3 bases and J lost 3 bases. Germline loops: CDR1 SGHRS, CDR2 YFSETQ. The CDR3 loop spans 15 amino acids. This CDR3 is CASSYSGGDTGELFF. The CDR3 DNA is TGCGCCAGCAGCTATAGCGGGGGGGACACCGGGGAGCTGTTTTTT.